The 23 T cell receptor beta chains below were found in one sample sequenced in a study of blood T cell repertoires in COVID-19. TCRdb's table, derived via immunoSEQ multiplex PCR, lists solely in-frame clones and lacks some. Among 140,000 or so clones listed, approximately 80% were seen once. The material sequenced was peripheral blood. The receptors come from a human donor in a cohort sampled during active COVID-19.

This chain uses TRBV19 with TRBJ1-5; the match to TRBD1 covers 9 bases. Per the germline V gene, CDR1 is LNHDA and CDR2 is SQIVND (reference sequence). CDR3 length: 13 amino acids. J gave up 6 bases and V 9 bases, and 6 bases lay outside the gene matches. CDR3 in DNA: TGTGCCAGCGCGGACAGGGGAAGTCAGCCCCAGCATTTT. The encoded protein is CASADRGSQPQHF.

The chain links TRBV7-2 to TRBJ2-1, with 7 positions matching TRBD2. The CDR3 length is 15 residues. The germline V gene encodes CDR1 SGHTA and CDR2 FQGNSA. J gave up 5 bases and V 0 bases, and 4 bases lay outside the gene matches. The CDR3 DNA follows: TGTGCCAGCAGCTTAGCGGGAGGGGAGGACAATGAGCAGTTCTTC. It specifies CASSLAGGEDNEQFF. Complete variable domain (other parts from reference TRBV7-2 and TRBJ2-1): GAGVSQSPSNKVTEKGKDVELRCDPISGHTALYWYRQSLGQGLEFLIYFQGNSAPDKSGLPSDRFSAERTGGSVSTLTIQRTQQEDSAVYLCASSLAGGEDNEQFFGPGTRLTVL.

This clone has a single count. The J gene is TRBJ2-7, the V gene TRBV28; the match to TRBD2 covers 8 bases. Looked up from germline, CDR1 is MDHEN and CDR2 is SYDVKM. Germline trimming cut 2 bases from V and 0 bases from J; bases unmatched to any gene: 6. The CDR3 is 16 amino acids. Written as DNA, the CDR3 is TGTGCCAGCAGTTTAGGACTAGCTAGGGGCTCCTACGAGCAGTACTTC. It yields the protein CASSLGLARGSYEQYF.

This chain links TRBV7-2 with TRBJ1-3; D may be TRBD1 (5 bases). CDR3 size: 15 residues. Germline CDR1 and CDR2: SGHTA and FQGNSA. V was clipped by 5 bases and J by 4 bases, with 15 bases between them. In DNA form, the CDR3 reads TGTGCCAGCAGCCGCGACAGAGGATTAGGAAACACCATATATTTT. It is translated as CASSRDRGLGNTIYF.

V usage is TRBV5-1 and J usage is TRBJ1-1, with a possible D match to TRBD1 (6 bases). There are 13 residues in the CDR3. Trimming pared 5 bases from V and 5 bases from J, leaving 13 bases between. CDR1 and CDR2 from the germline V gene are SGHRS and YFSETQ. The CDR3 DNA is TGCGCCAGCAGTCAGGGGTCGGTTACTGAAGCTTTCTTT. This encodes CASSQGSVTEAFF.

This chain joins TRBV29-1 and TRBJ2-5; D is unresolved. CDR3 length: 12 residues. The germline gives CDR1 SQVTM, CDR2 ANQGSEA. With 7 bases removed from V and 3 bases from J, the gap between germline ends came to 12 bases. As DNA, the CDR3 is TGCAGCGCTGAGGTCCAGAAAGAGACCCAGTACTTC. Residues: CSAEVQKETQYF.

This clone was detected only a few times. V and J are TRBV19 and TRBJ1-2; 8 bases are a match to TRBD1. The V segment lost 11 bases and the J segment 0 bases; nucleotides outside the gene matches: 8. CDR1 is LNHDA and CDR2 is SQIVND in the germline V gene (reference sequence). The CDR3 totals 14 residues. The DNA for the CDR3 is TGTGCCCCGCAAGGACAGGGTCCTAACTATGGCTACACCTTC. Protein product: CAPQGQGPNYGYTF.

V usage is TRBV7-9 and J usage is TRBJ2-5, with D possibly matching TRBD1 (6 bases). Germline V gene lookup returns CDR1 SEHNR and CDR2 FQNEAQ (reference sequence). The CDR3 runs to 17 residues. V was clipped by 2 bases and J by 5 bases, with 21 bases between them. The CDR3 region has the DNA TGTGCCAGCAGCTTAACCCTTGCGGACAGAAGAAAGGAGACCCAGTACTTC. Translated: CASSLTLADRRKETQYF.

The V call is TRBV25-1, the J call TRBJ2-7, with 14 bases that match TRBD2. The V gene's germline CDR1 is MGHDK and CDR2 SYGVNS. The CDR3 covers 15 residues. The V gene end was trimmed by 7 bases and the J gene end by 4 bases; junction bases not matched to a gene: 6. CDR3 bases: TGTGCCAGCAAGGGACTAGCGGGAGATGGTTACGAGCAGTACTTC. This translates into CASKGLAGDGYEQYF.

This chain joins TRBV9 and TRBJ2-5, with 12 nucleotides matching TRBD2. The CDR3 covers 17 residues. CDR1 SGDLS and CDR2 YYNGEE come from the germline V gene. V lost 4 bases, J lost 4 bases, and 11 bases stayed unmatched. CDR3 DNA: TGTGCCAGCAGCCTCTCTAGCGGGAGGGGATGGGCAGAGACCCAGTACTTC. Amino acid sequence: CASSLSSGRGWAETQYF.

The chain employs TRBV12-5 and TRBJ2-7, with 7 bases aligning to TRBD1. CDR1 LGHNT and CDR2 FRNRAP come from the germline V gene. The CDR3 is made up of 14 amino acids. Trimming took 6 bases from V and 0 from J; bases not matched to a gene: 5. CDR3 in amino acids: CASGPRDSSYEQYF. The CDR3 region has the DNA TGTGCTAGTGGCCCCCGGGACAGCTCCTACGAGCAGTACTTC.

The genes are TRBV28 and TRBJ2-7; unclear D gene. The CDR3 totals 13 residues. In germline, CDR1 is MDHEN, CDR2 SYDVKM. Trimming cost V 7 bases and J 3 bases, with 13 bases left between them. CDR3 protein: CASNAGSSYEQYF. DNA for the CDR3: TGTGCCAGCAACGCAGGTTCCAGCTACGAGCAGTACTTC.

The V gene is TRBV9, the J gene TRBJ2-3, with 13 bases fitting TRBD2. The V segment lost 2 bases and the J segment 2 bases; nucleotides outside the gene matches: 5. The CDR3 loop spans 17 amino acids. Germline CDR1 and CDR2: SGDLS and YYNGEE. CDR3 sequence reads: CASSVLLAGGPTDTQYF. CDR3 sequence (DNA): TGTGCCAGCAGCGTCCTACTAGCGGGAGGGCCCACAGATACGCAGTATTTT.

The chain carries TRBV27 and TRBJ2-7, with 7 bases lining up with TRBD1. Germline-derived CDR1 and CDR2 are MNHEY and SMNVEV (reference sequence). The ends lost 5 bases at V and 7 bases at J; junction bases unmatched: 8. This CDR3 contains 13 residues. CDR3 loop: CASSTLLQGEQYF. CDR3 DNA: TGTGCCAGCAGTACACTTCTACAGGGGGAGCAGTACTTC.

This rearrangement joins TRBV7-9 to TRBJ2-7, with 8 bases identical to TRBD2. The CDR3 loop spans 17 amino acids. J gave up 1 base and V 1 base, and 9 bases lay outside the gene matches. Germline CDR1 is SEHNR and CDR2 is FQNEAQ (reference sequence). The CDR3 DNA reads TGTGCCAGCAGCTTAGAGTGGTGGCGGGAGGATTCCTACGAGCAGTACTTC. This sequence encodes CASSLEWWREDSYEQYF.

As DNA, the CDR3 is TGTGCCAGCAGTTTAACAGGTATCACTGGAAACACCATATATTTT. This sequence encodes CASSLTGITGNTIYF. This rearrangement joins TRBV28 to TRBJ1-3; tentatively, D is TRBD1 (5 bases). The CDR3 runs 15 residues. Germline V lookup: CDR1 MDHEN, CDR2 SYDVKM. V gave up 2 bases and J gave up 2 bases, with 10 bases separating them. Full variable domain (remainder filled in from reference TRBV28 and TRBJ1-3): DVKVTQSSRYLVKRTGEKVFLECVQDMDHENMFWYRQDPGLGLRLIYFSYDVKMKEKGDIPEGYSVSREKKERFSLILESASTNQTSMYLCASSLTGITGNTIYFGEGSWLTVV.

CDR3 in amino acids: CASSLLNQPQHF. Written as DNA, the CDR3 is TGTGCCAGCAGCTTGCTGAATCAGCCCCAGCATTTT. The J gene is TRBJ1-5, the V gene TRBV5-4; the D is unclear. This CDR3 has 12 amino acids. Germline-derived CDR1 and CDR2 are SGHNT and YYREEE (reference sequence). The V and J ends lost 1 base and 4 bases respectively, with 3 bases between them.

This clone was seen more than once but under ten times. The CDR3 nucleotides are TGTGCCAGCAGTGACAGGGGTGAGCGCAATCAGCCCCAGCATTTT. Its protein product is CASSDRGERNQPQHF. The rearrangement uses TRBV7-2 and TRBJ1-5, with 8 bases matching TRBD1. CDR1 SGHTA and CDR2 FQGNSA come from the germline V gene. Germline trimming cut 6 bases from V and 2 bases from J; bases unmatched to any gene: 6. The CDR3 loop spans 15 amino acids.

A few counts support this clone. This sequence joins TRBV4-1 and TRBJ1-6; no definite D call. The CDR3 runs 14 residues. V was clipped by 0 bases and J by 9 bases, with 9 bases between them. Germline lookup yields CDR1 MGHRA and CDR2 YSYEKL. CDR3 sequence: CASSQDLALSPLHF. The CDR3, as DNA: TGCGCCAGCAGCCAAGATCTGGCCCTTTCACCCCTCCACTTT.

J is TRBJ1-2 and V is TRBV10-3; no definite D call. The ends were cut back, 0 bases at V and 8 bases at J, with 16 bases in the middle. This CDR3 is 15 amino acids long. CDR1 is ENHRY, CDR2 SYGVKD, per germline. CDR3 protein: CAISESEGRARGYTF. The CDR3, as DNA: TGTGCCATCAGTGAGTCGGAGGGTAGGGCCAGGGGCTACACCTTC.

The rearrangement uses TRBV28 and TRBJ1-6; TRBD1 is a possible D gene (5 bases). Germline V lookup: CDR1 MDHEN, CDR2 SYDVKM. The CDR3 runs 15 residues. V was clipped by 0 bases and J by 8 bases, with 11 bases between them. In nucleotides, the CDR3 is TGTGCCAGCAGTTTATGGCAGGGTAGGGATTCACCCCTCCACTTT. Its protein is CASSLWQGRDSPLHF.

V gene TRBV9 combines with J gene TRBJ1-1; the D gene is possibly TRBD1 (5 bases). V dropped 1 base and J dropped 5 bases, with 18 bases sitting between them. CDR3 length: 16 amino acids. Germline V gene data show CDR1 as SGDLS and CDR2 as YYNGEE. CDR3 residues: CASSVIESFRGTEAFF. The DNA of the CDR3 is TGTGCCAGCAGCGTAATCGAGTCTTTCCGGGGGACTGAAGCTTTCTTT.

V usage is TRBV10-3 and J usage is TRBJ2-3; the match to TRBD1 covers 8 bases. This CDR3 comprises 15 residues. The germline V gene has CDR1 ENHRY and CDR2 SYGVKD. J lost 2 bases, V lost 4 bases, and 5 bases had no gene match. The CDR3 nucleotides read TGTGCCATCAGTGCACCGGGACAGGTCACAGATACGCAGTATTTT. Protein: CAISAPGQVTDTQYF.